Listed here are 30 T cell receptor beta chains from one sample, sequenced in a study of T cells in Graves' hyperthyroidism and ophthalmopathy. It was RNA transcripts that yielded the amplified TCR beta CDR3 regions. The primer set for the first-round RT-PCR of the TCR CDR3 was HTBI. TCRdb analysed the multiplex PCR reads with MiXCR anew, one entry per CDR3 protein. The table has about 520,000 distinct CDR3 sequences, 20% seen once; the top ten hold 26%. Sequencing used blood. The receptors shown here come from a man aged 18 to 30 with Graves' hyperthyroidism.

In its sample, this clonotype ranks as medium-sized. The J gene is TRBJ2-5, the V gene TRBV6-2 or TRBV6-3; TRBD1 or TRBD2 may be the D gene (7 bases each). V shed 2 bases and J shed 5 bases, with 15 bases lying between them. This CDR3 comprises 15 residues. Germline CDR1 and CDR2: MNHEY and SVGEGT. CDR3 bases: TGTGCCAGCAGTTACGGGGAGGGGGCGTGGGAGACCCAGTACTTC. Residues: CASSYGEGAWETQYF.

The CDR3: CASTLSGGALQETQYF. CDR3 bases: TGCGCCAGCACCCTTAGCGGGGGCGCCTTGCAAGAGACCCAGTACTTC. The gene calls are TRBV10-1 and TRBJ2-5, with 9 bases lining up with TRBD2. V trimming: 7 bases; J trimming: 2 bases; junction bases outside the gene matches: 11. The CDR3 has 16 amino acids. Germline V CDR1 and CDR2: WNHNN, SYGVQD (reference sequence).

With regard to this clonotype: The conserved phenylalanine or tryptophan normally closing the CDR3 is absent here, so this likely arose from a read error. The DNA is omitted, as the CDR3 cannot be located on it reliably, and the CDR3 follows TCRdb's listing. The J gene is TRBJ1-1, the V gene TRBV6-5. The CDR3 spans 15 residues, counting both ends. Germline CDR1 reads MNHEY; CDR2 reads SVGAGI. CDR3 region: CASSSYHGMNTEACL.

This clonotype was observed at least ten times. This rearrangement joins TRBV20-1 to TRBJ2-2; 7 bases agree with TRBD1. CDR1 and CDR2 (germline): DFQATT, SNEGSKA (reference sequence). This CDR3 contains 16 residues. V shed 0 bases and J 9 bases; nucleotides not matched to a gene: 13. CDR3 sequence: CSARDLGGRTPRELFF. CDR3 coding DNA: TGCAGTGCTAGAGATCTAGGGGGCCGAACACCTCGGGAGCTGTTTTTT.

This clonotype was seen at least ten times. The chain has TRBV10-3 and TRBJ1-1; 10 positions agree with TRBD1. Trimming at V came to 4 bases and at J to 2 bases, leaving 4 bases not matched to a gene. This CDR3 region has 15 residues. From germline, CDR1 is ENHRY and CDR2 SYGVKD. CDR3 protein: CAISADRGLNTEAFF. The CDR3 bases are TGTGCCATCAGTGCCGACAGGGGGCTAAACACTGAAGCTTTCTTT.

This clonotype has more than one count but fewer than ten. The rearrangement links TRBV15 to TRBJ2-6; D unresolved. This CDR3 spans 13 amino acids. V lost 3 bases and J 2 bases, leaving 2 bases between the germline ends. Germline CDR1 LNHNV, CDR2 YYDKDF (reference sequence). CDR3 loop: CATSRTGANVLTF. The CDR3 coding sequence is TGTGCCACCAGCAGGACTGGGGCCAACGTCCTGACTTTC.

This clonotype has more than one count but fewer than ten. This chain's CDR3 is CASRGGPPMNTGELFF. The CDR3 nucleotides read TGTGCCAGCCGCGGGGGGCCCCCGATGAACACCGGGGAGCTGTTTTTT. J is TRBJ2-2 and V is TRBV12-3 or TRBV12-4, with 8 positions matching TRBD2. With V trimmed by 8 bases and J by 1 base, 9 bases remained unmatched. The CDR3 spans 16 residues.

This clonotype was counted only a few times. The J gene is TRBJ1-1, the V gene TRBV19; D might be TRBD1 (5 bases). The germline V and J ends were trimmed by 5 bases and 1 base, with 11 bases remaining between them. The CDR3 is made up of 14 amino acids. Germline V gene data show CDR1 as LNHDA and CDR2 as SQIVND (reference sequence). The CDR3 here is CASSWKGENTEAFF. DNA for the CDR3: TGTGCCAGTAGTTGGAAAGGGGAGAACACTGAAGCTTTCTTT.

This sequence joins TRBV28 and TRBJ1-1; D unresolved. V gave up 5 bases and J gave up 1 base, with 14 bases separating them. The CDR3 runs 15 residues. Germline CDR1 MDHEN, CDR2 SYDVKM. This chain's CDR3 is CASSLPHHQNTEAFF. The CDR3 DNA reads as TGTGCCAGCAGTCTTCCACATCACCAGAACACTGAAGCTTTCTTT.

This clonotype was seen repeatedly, ten times or more. This chain joins TRBV6-1 and TRBJ1-2; 7 bases are shared with TRBD1. Germline-derived CDR1 and CDR2 are MNHNS and SASEGT. This CDR3 is built from 13 residues. V was pared by 1 base and J by 6 bases, with 2 bases of the junction left unmatched. The chain's CDR3 is CASSEETGDGYTF. Here the CDR3 DNA reads TGTGCCAGCAGTGAAGAAACAGGGGATGGCTACACCTTC.

This clonotype was detected ten times or more. The CDR3 region is CASSAGQGAMNTEAFF. CDR3 nucleotide sequence: TGTGCCAGCAGTGCTGGACAGGGGGCCATGAACACTGAAGCTTTCTTT. The J gene is TRBJ1-1, the V gene TRBV2; 11 bases are a match to TRBD1. CDR3 length equals 16 residues. The J segment lost 0 bases and the V segment lost 4 bases, leaving 4 bases of the junction unmatched. Germline values: CDR1 SNHLY, CDR2 FYNNEI.

At least ten counts were recorded for this clonotype. This rearrangement joins TRBV11-2 to TRBJ2-5; the D gene is possibly TRBD1 (5 bases). Per the germline V gene, CDR1 is SGHAT and CDR2 is FQNNGV. This CDR3 contains 11 residues. V shed 6 bases and J shed 5 bases, with 7 bases lying between them. The CDR3 here is CASRKGETQYF. The CDR3 nucleotides are TGTGCCAGCAGAAAGGGGGAGACCCAGTACTTC.

For this clonotype: A much larger clone lies a single base off, so this may be a read error. This CDR3 is missing its conserved last phenylalanine or tryptophan, likely due to a read error. V usage is TRBV6-5 and J usage is TRBJ1-1; the D gene is possibly TRBD1 (5 bases). The CDR3 totals 13 residues. The germline V gene has CDR1 MNHEY and CDR2 SVGAGI. Trimming took 2 bases from V and 3 from J, leaving 7 bases between them. The CDR3 sequence is CASSYGGHTEAFV. As DNA, the CDR3 is TGTGCCAGCAGTTACGGGGGTCACACTGAAGCTTTCGTT.

This clonotype was detected only a few times. A much larger clone lies one base from this, so it may be a read error. The chain employs TRBV6-1 and TRBJ2-5, with 7 bases matching TRBD1. The J segment lost 1 base and the V segment lost 7 bases, leaving 0 bases of the junction unmatched. Germline V gene sequence: CDR1 MNHNS, CDR2 SASEGT. The CDR3 sequence is 12 residues long. CDR3 protein: CASTGGQETQYF. In DNA form, the CDR3 reads TGTGCCAGCACAGGGGGCCAAGAGACCCAGTACTTC.

This clonotype came up many times. The genes are TRBV6-1 and TRBJ1-2; the D is unclear. The CDR3 runs 13 residues. Germline loops: CDR1 MNHNS, CDR2 SASEGT. V lost 7 bases, J lost 8 bases, and 17 bases lay in between. CDR3 sequence (DNA): TGTGCCAGCACCCCCGGGTTATCGGGGGGCTACACCTTC. This codes for CASTPGLSGGYTF.

Many counts were recorded for this clonotype. The J gene is TRBJ1-5, the V gene TRBV9, with D possibly TRBD1 on 6 matching bases. The V and J ends lost 4 bases and 0 bases respectively, with 11 bases between them. Germline V gene data show CDR1 as SGDLS and CDR2 as YYNGEE. The CDR3 consists of 15 residues. The CDR3 DNA sequence: TGTGCCAGCAGCAGGGGGGGGAGTAGCAATCAGCCCCAGCATTTT. Translating it yields CASSRGGSSNQPQHF.

This clonotype was counted ten times or more. A much larger clone lies one base from this, so it may be a read error. This likely comes from a read error, as the CDR3 has no conserved phenylalanine or tryptophan at its end. The V gene is TRBV5-1, the J gene TRBJ1-1; no definite D call. The germline CDR1 and CDR2 sequences are SGHRS and YFSETQ. V lost 5 bases, J lost 2 bases, and 10 bases lay in between. The CDR3 contains 13 residues. CDR3 bases: TGCGCCAGCAGACGGAACGTAAACACTGAAGCTTTCTTG. This encodes CASRRNVNTEAFL.

This clonotype was counted ten times or more. The J gene is TRBJ2-6, the V gene TRBV7-8; no clear D. Per the germline V gene, CDR1 is SGHVS and CDR2 is FQNEAQ. V was pared by 1 base and J by 4 bases, with 5 bases between. The CDR3 totals 14 residues. For the CDR3, the DNA is TGTGCCAGCAGCTTAGTTGTGGGGGCCAACGTCCTGACTTTC. It specifies CASSLVVGANVLTF.

The sample holds a few counts of this clonotype. The chain is built from TRBV11-2 and TRBJ2-7; no reliable D call. The CDR3 sequence is 17 residues long. Trimming took 5 bases from V and 1 from J, leaving 21 bases between them. Germline CDR1 and CDR2: SGHAT and FQNNGV. The DNA of the CDR3 is TGTGCCAGCAGCCCTCTTTTCGACGGAGAACTGTCCTACGAGCAGTACTTC. Protein: CASSPLFDGELSYEQYF.

A few counts support this clonotype. The rearrangement uses TRBV24-1 and TRBJ2-6; 7 bases fit TRBD1. This CDR3 comprises 18 residues. Germline V gene sequence: CDR1 KGHDR, CDR2 SFDVKD. J gave up 0 bases and V 4 bases, and 8 bases lay outside the gene matches. CDR3 DNA: TGTGCCACCAGTGAATCCGGGACAGCAGCCTCTGGGGCCAACGTCCTGACTTTC. It yields the protein CATSESGTAASGANVLTF.

The chain carries TRBV6-9 and TRBJ2-7, with D possibly being TRBD2 (5 bases). Germline V gene lookup returns CDR1 MNHGY and CDR2 SVAAGI. The CDR3 extends over 16 amino acids. The V end lost 2 bases, the J end lost 3 bases, and 17 bases lay between the germline ends. In DNA, the CDR3 is TGTGCCAGCAGTTATGGGAAGACGGGGAGCTTCTACGAGCAGTACTTC. This translates into CASSYGKTGSFYEQYF.

This clonotype was detected ten times or more. V is TRBV11-2 and J is TRBJ1-1; maybe TRBD1 (6 bases). The CDR3 runs 18 residues. Germline lookup yields CDR1 SGHAT and CDR2 FQNNGV. V lost 2 bases and J lost 4, with 23 bases in between. This CDR3 reads CASSLYARVRGRGTEAFF. CDR3 in DNA: TGTGCCAGCAGCTTATACGCCCGGGTCAGGGGTCGGGGCACTGAAGCTTTCTTT.

In its sample, this clonotype was seen many times. This chain uses TRBV28 with TRBJ1-2; possible D gene TRBD1, 6 bases. The CDR3 contains 13 residues. Germline assignment: CDR1 MDHEN and CDR2 SYDVKM. V lost 10 bases, J lost 2 bases, and 14 bases lay in between. This CDR3 reads CAIYGGGNYGYTF. In DNA, the CDR3 is TGTGCCATCTATGGAGGGGGAAACTATGGCTACACCTTC.

This clonotype was found many times. The genes are TRBV20-1 and TRBJ2-7; D unresolved. Germline-derived CDR1 and CDR2 are DFQATT and SNEGSKA (reference sequence). V lost 4 bases and J 6 bases, leaving 19 bases between the germline ends. The CDR3 length is 14 residues. The CDR3 here is CSANSGSGAFEQYF. The CDR3 DNA reads TGCAGTGCTAATTCGGGTTCAGGTGCCTTCGAGCAGTACTTC.

This clonotype was recorded at least ten times. The chain uses TRBV7-2 and TRBJ1-1, with a possible D match to TRBD1 (6 bases). Trimming stripped 6 bases from V and 5 bases from J, with 19 bases between. The germline CDR1 and CDR2 sequences are SGHTA and FQGNSA. This CDR3 comprises 15 residues. CDR3 sequence reads: CASSVTGTKGTEAFF. CDR3 sequence (DNA): TGTGCCAGCAGTGTGACCGGGACAAAGGGGACTGAAGCTTTCTTT.

V gene TRBV4-1 combines with J gene TRBJ2-2; D gene ambiguous. The CDR3 extends over 17 amino acids. CDR1 is MGHRA, CDR2 YSYEKL, per germline. Trimming took off 4 bases at V and 0 bases at J, with 15 bases between the two ends. The CDR3 DNA sequence: TGCGCCAGCAGCCCAAGAAAGTGGGCAGCGAACACCGGGGAGCTGTTTTTT. It is translated as CASSPRKWAANTGELFF.

This clonotype was detected ten times or more. The genes are TRBV6-1 and TRBJ2-5, with a weak D call TRBD1 (5 bases). From germline, CDR1 is MNHNS and CDR2 SASEGT. This CDR3 is 11 amino acids long. Here the CDR3 DNA reads TGTGCTTCAGCAGGGATCGAGACCCAGTACTTC. This codes for CASAGIETQYF.

The rearrangement joins TRBV6-5 to TRBJ1-6, with no clear D. CDR1 MNHEY and CDR2 SVGAGI come from the germline V gene. The CDR3 contains 12 residues. Trimming removed 2 bases at V and 9 bases at J, with 5 bases between. The CDR3 coding sequence is TGTGCCAGCAGTTACGCTGGTTCACCCCTCCACTTT. Encoded protein: CASSYAGSPLHF.

Many counts were recorded for this clonotype. CDR3 coding DNA: TGTGCCAGCGCACGAGAGAGCGGGGTTTCCTACGAGCAGTACTTC. Translation gives CASARESGVSYEQYF. The chain carries TRBV27 and TRBJ2-7; 7 bases are a match to TRBD2. Germline lookup yields CDR1 MNHEY and CDR2 SMNVEV (reference sequence). The junction had 11 bases not matched to a gene; V was cut back by 8 bases and J by 1 base. The CDR3 is made up of 15 amino acids.

The table lists this clonotype with many counts. V gene TRBV6-5 combines with J gene TRBJ1-2; 9 bases agree with TRBD1. V lost 2 bases, J lost 6 bases, and 7 bases stayed unmatched. CDR3 length: 15 residues. Looked up from germline, CDR1 is MNHEY and CDR2 is SVGAGI. This CDR3 reads CASSYTGGQGNGYTF. As DNA, the CDR3 is TGTGCCAGCAGTTACACCGGGGGACAGGGTAATGGCTACACCTTC.